The 25 T cell receptor beta chains in this list originate from one sample, sequenced in a study of blood T cell repertoires in COVID-19. Some clones are missing from TCRdb's copy, which holds only in-frame ones; the method was immunoSEQ multiplex PCR. The sample lists fewer than 90,000 clones; about 90% were seen once. Sequencing was carried out using peripheral blood. The receptors originated from a woman older than 75 with active or convalescent COVID-19.

Concerning this clone itself: The identical CDR3 is also encoded by other nucleotide sequences in the sample. This chain links TRBV18 with TRBJ1-3; D not resolved. The CDR3 consists of 15 residues. The germline V and J ends were trimmed by 0 bases and 0 bases, with 6 bases remaining between them. Germline CDR1 is KGHSH and CDR2 is LQKENI. The CDR3: CASSPPSVSGNTIYF. In nucleotides, the CDR3 is TGTGCCAGCTCACCACCGTCAGTCTCTGGAAACACCATATATTTT.

This rearrangement joins TRBV13 to TRBJ2-3; D unclear. Germline CDR1 reads PRHDT; CDR2 reads FYEKMQ (reference sequence). Between the trimmed V and J ends, which lost 5 bases and 6 bases, there was a span of 6 bases. This CDR3 is 11 amino acids long. The CDR3 here is CASSQWDTQYF. The CDR3 DNA sequence: TGTGCCAGCAGCCAGTGGGATACGCAGTATTTT.

The gene calls are TRBV7-2 and TRBJ2-7; no definite D call. Germline V gene lookup returns CDR1 SGHTA and CDR2 FQGNSA. The V gene lost 5 bases and the J gene lost 0 bases, with 17 bases spanning the gap. This CDR3 contains 16 residues. The CDR3: CASSPWVVRSSYEQYF. In nucleotides, the CDR3 is TGTGCCAGCAGCCCCTGGGTGGTGAGGAGCTCCTACGAGCAGTACTTC.

The chain combines TRBV5-5 with TRBJ1-1, with 8 positions matching TRBD1. Trimming removed 3 bases from V and 1 base from J; junction bases left unmatched: 5. The CDR3 is made up of 15 amino acids. Germline assignment: CDR1 SGHKS and CDR2 YYEKEE (reference sequence). This CDR3 reads CASSSWTGPNTEAFF. The CDR3, as DNA: TGTGCCAGCAGCTCCTGGACAGGGCCGAACACTGAAGCTTTCTTT.

This chain joins TRBV9 and TRBJ2-3, with 8 bases that match TRBD2. Looked up from germline, CDR1 is SGDLS and CDR2 is YYNGEE. J lost 2 bases, V lost 6 bases, and 5 bases had no gene match. The CDR3 runs 14 residues. The CDR3 bases are TGTGCCAGCAAGCCGGGAGGGTACACAGATACGCAGTATTTT. Translation gives CASKPGGYTDTQYF.

The V call is TRBV18, the J call TRBJ1-1; a possible D gene is TRBD1 (5 bases). This CDR3 region has 14 residues. The V and J ends lost 2 bases and 11 bases respectively, with 18 bases between them. Germline assignment: CDR1 KGHSH and CDR2 LQKENI. DNA for the CDR3: TGTGCCAGCTCACCATCTGTGGCAGGGCGCGAGGCTTTCTTT. This gives the protein CASSPSVAGREAFF.

V gene TRBV18 combines with J gene TRBJ2-4; 10 nucleotides agree with TRBD1. CDR3 length: 13 amino acids. CDR1 is KGHSH, CDR2 LQKENI, per germline. Unmatched junction bases numbered 6, after V lost 7 bases and J lost 9 bases. DNA for the CDR3: TGTGCCAGCTTGGGACAGGGGCAGACCATTCAGTACTTC. As protein: CASLGQGQTIQYF.

V and J are TRBV12-5 and TRBJ2-2, with D unclear. The CDR3 spans 13 residues. In germline, CDR1 is LGHNT, CDR2 FRNRAP. The germline V and J ends were trimmed by 2 bases and 5 bases, with 6 bases remaining between them. The CDR3: CASGLLFTGELFF. CDR3 coding DNA: TGTGCTAGTGGTTTGCTCTTTACCGGGGAGCTGTTTTTT.

V gene TRBV10-3 combines with J gene TRBJ1-2; no definite D call. This CDR3 is built from 12 residues. The germline gives CDR1 ENHRY, CDR2 SYGVKD. Trimming shortened V by 10 bases and J by 1 base, and 10 bases separated the two germline ends. The CDR3 protein is CATAAGNYGYTF. For the CDR3, the DNA is TGTGCCACAGCCGCGGGTAACTATGGCTACACCTTC.

The chain carries TRBV5-1 and TRBJ2-5; D possibly corresponds to TRBD1 (6 bases). Germline CDR1 reads SGHRS; CDR2 reads YFSETQ. V was shortened by 0 bases and J by 4 bases, with 16 bases between the two germline ends. The CDR3 totals 16 residues. CDR3: CASSLDQGPGGETQYF. The CDR3 bases are TGCGCCAGCAGCTTGGATCAGGGGCCGGGTGGAGAGACCCAGTACTTC.

This rearrangement joins TRBV4-3 to TRBJ1-6, with D perhaps TRBD1 (5 bases). Between the trimmed V and J ends, which lost 4 bases and 8 bases, there was a span of 18 bases. CDR1 is LGHNA and CDR2 is YSLEER in the germline V gene. This CDR3 region has 16 residues. CDR3 amino acids: CASSRATGTFDSPLHF. CDR3 DNA: TGCGCCAGCAGCCGGGCCACCGGGACTTTTGATTCACCCCTCCACTTT.

This clone has only one observation. The chain uses TRBV5-6 and TRBJ2-5, with TRBD2 as a possible D gene (5 bases). V was trimmed by 0 bases and J by 2 bases, leaving 23 bases between them. Looked up from germline, CDR1 is SGHDT and CDR2 is YYEEEE. The CDR3 totals 19 residues. The CDR3 nucleotides read TGTGCCAGCAGCTTGGATCGCCTAGCCGAACCCCGCATACAAGAGACCCAGTACTTC. Translation: CASSLDRLAEPRIQETQYF.

The chain carries TRBV14 and TRBJ2-7, with 8 bases aligning to TRBD2. J lost 6 bases, V lost 0 bases, and 1 base had no gene match. Germline CDR1 SGHDN, CDR2 FVKESK. This CDR3 has 13 residues. CDR3 residues: CASSQDLAGEQYF. In DNA form, the CDR3 reads TGTGCCAGCAGCCAAGATCTAGCGGGCGAGCAGTACTTC.

V is TRBV28 and J is TRBJ1-2, with D unresolved. V was shortened by 2 bases and J by 2 bases, with 15 bases between the two germline ends. Germline CDR1 is MDHEN and CDR2 is SYDVKM. The CDR3 sequence is 16 residues long. CDR3 protein: CASSLVVPGYNYGYTF. The CDR3, as DNA: TGTGCCAGCAGTTTAGTTGTTCCAGGCTACAACTATGGCTACACCTTC.

This rearrangement joins TRBV5-6 to TRBJ2-7, with a weak D call TRBD1 (6 bases). The germline gives CDR1 SGHDT, CDR2 YYEEEE. With 3 bases removed from V and 0 bases from J, the gap between germline ends came to 13 bases. The CDR3 extends over 15 amino acids. CDR3 in amino acids: CASSSLGDISYEQYF. The CDR3 nucleotides read TGTGCCAGCAGCTCCTTAGGGGACATCTCCTACGAGCAGTACTTC.

This rearrangement joins TRBV3-1 (or the pseudogene TRBV3-2) to TRBJ1-1; D unclear. Germline V gene data show CDR1 as LGHDT and CDR2 as YNNKEL (reference sequence). V dropped 4 bases and J dropped 2 bases, with 20 bases sitting between them. This CDR3 is 17 amino acids long. The CDR3 here is CASSREPRDYFNTEAFF. CDR3 nucleotides: TGTGCCAGCAGCCGGGAGCCGCGGGATTATTTTAACACTGAAGCTTTCTTT.

The CDR3 here is CASSEGQSFYGYTF. The CDR3 DNA is TGTGCCAGCAGTGAAGGACAGTCCTTCTATGGCTACACCTTC. The V and J genes are TRBV2 and TRBJ1-2; tentatively, D is TRBD1 (5 bases). CDR1 and CDR2 (germline): SNHLY, FYNNEI. V lost 1 base and J 4 bases, leaving 10 bases between the germline ends. The CDR3 is 14 amino acids.

The V gene is TRBV5-1, the J gene TRBJ2-1; D is possibly TRBD2 (6 bases). Trimming left V 0 bases short and J 1 base short, with 8 bases between. CDR1 and CDR2 from the germline V gene are SGHRS and YFSETQ. The CDR3 runs 15 residues. CDR3 in DNA: TGCGCCAGCAGCTTGGGGGCGGGGTCCTACAATGAGCAGTTCTTC. Its protein is CASSLGAGSYNEQFF.

The chain recombines TRBV15 with TRBJ1-2; 7 positions match TRBD1. Germline assignment: CDR1 LNHNV and CDR2 YYDKDF (reference sequence). The V segment lost 2 bases and the J segment 1 base; nucleotides outside the gene matches: 4. This CDR3 has 15 amino acids. This CDR3 is CATSRLGQNNYGYTF. The CDR3 DNA follows: TGTGCCACCAGCAGACTGGGACAGAATAACTATGGCTACACCTTC.

The J gene is TRBJ1-1, the V gene TRBV5-6; D is uncertain. Germline-derived CDR1 and CDR2 are SGHDT and YYEEEE. The V and J ends lost 2 bases and 3 bases respectively, with 11 bases between them. The CDR3 consists of 14 residues. Here the CDR3 DNA reads TGTGCCAGCAGCTTCTGGGAGGGAGACACTGAAGCTTTCTTT. Translating gives CASSFWEGDTEAFF.

V is TRBV3-1 (or the pseudogene TRBV3-2) and J is TRBJ1-3; TRBD1 matches 8 bases. This CDR3 is built from 18 residues. Germline V gene sequence: CDR1 LGHDT, CDR2 YNNKEL (reference sequence). Losses at the gene ends were 1 base for V and 0 bases for J; bases not matched to a gene: 8. The CDR3 reads CASSQVGTGHFSGNTIYF. CDR3 nucleotides: TGTGCCAGCAGCCAAGTCGGGACAGGTCATTTCTCTGGAAACACCATATATTTT.

Here the CDR3 reads CASSYGSGSYNEQFF. The CDR3 DNA follows: TGTGCCAGCAGTTACGGGTCGGGGTCCTACAATGAGCAGTTCTTC. The V call is TRBV6-2 or TRBV6-3, the J call TRBJ2-1; a weak D match, TRBD2 (5 bases). Trimming pared 2 bases from V and 1 base from J, leaving 9 bases between. Per germline, CDR1 MNHEY and CDR2 SVGEGT. The CDR3 covers 15 residues.

The chain is built from TRBV7-4 and TRBJ1-5, with 8 nucleotides matching TRBD1. This CDR3 contains 17 residues. V shed 5 bases and J 6 bases; nucleotides not matched to a gene: 15. Germline CDR1 reads SGHVT; CDR2 reads SQSDAQ. The CDR3 is CASSQLGGQVLAQPQHF. Written as DNA, the CDR3 is TGTGCCAGCAGCCAACTAGGGGGACAGGTATTAGCTCAGCCCCAGCATTTT.

The chain combines TRBV6-5 with TRBJ1-2, with TRBD1 matching over 12 bases. CDR3 length: 16 residues. Germline V gene lookup returns CDR1 MNHEY and CDR2 SVGAGI. V lost 4 bases, J lost 6 bases, and 9 bases stayed unmatched. CDR3 nucleotides: TGTGCCAGCAGTTTCGATGGGGGACAGGGGGCGAATGGCTACACCTTC. It yields the protein CASSFDGGQGANGYTF.

J is TRBJ2-3 and V is TRBV6-6, with a possible D match to TRBD2 (5 bases). The CDR3 runs 14 residues. The germline gives CDR1 MNHNY, CDR2 SVGAGI (reference sequence). The V end lost 4 bases, the J end lost 0 bases, and 8 bases lay between the germline ends. The CDR3 nucleotides read TGTGCCAGCAGTTGGCGGGCAAGCACAGATACGCAGTATTTT. Its protein product is CASSWRASTDTQYF.